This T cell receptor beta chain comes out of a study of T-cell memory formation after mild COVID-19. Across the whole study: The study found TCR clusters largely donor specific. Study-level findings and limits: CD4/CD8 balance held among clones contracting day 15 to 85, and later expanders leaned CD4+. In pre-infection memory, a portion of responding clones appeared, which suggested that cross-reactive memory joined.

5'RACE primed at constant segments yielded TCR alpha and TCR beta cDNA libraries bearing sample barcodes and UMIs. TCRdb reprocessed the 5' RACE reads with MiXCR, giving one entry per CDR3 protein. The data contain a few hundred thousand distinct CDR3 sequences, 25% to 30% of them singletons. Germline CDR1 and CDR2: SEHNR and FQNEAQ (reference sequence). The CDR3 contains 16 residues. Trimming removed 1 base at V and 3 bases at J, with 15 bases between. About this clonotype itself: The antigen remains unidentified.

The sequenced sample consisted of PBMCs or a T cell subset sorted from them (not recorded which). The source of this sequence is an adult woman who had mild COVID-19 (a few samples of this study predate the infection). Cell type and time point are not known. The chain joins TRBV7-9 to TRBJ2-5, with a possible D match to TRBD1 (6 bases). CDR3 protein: CASSLGGWDKKETQYF. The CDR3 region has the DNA TGTGCCAGCAGCTTAGGGGGTTGGGACAAAAAAGAGACCCAGTACTTC.